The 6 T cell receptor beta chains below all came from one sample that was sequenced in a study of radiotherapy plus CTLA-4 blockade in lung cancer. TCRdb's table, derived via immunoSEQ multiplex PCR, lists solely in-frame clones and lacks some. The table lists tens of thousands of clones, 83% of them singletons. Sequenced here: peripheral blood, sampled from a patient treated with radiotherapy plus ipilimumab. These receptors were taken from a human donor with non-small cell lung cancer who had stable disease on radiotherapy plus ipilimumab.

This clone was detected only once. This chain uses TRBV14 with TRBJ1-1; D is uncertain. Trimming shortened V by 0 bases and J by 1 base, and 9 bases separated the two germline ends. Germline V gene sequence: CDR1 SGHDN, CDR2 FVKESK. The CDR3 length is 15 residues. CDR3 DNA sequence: TGTGCCAGCAGCCAAGATTTGCTGGGGAACACTGAAGCTTTCTTT. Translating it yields CASSQDLLGNTEAFF.

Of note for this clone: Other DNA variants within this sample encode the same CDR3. CDR3 bases: TGTGCCTGGACCCCGAGGAGACAGAACACCGGGGAGCTGTTTTTT. As protein: CAWTPRRQNTGELFF. The chain has TRBV30 and TRBJ2-2, with D uncertain. With 4 bases removed from V and 1 base from J, the gap between germline ends came to 13 bases. The CDR3 contains 15 residues. Germline-derived CDR1 and CDR2 are GTSNPN and SVGIG (reference sequence). The full variable domain, in which reference TRBV30 and TRBJ2-2 provide the parts outside the CDR3, is SQTIHQWPATLVQPVGSPLSLECTVEGTSNPNLYWYRQAAGRGLQLLFYSVGIGQISSEVPQNLSASRPQDRQFILSSKKLLLSDSGFYLCAWTPRRQNTGELFFGEGSRLTVL.

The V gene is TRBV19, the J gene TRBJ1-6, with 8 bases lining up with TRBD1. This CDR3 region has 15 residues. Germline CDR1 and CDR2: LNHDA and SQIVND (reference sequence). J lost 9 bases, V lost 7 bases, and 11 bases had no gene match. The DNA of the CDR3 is TGTGCCAGTACTGAGACCAGGGGGCAGCGTTCACCCCTCCACTTT. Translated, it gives CASTETRGQRSPLHF.

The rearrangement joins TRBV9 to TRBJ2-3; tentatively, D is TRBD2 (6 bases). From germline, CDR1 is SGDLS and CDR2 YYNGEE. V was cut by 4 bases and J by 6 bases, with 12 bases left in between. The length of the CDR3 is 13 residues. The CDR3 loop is CASSTRLVDTQYF. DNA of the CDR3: TGTGCCAGCAGCACCAGACTAGTGGATACGCAGTATTTT.

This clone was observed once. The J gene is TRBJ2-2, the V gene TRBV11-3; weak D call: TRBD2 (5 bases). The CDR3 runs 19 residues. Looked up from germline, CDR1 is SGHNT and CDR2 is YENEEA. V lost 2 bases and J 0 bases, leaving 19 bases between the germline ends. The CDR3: CASSLFGVNEPANTGELFF. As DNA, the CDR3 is TGTGCCAGCAGCTTATTCGGGGTTAACGAGCCGGCGAACACCGGGGAGCTGTTTTTT. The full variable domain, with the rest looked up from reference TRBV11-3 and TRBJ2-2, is EAGVVQSPRYKIIEKKQPVAFWCNPISGHNTLYWYLQNLGQGPELLIRYENEEAVDDSQLPKDRFSAERLKGVDSTLKIQPAELGDSAVYLCASSLFGVNEPANTGELFFGEGSRLTVL.

The CDR3 coding sequence is TGTGCCAGCATGGGTGACAGGCCCATGAACACTGAAGCTTTCTTT. Its protein is CASMGDRPMNTEAFF. This chain joins TRBV6-6 and TRBJ1-1, with D possibly TRBD1 on 6 matching bases. Germline CDR1 and CDR2: MNHNY and SVGAGI (reference sequence). The CDR3 is 15 residues long. Trimming stripped 7 bases from V and 0 bases from J, with 15 bases between.